A single TCR beta chain is shown here with its context. Its specificity is not known. V was pared by 5 bases and J by 3 bases, with 6 bases of the junction left unmatched. CDR1 and CDR2 from the germline V gene are SGHAT and FQNNGV. The CDR3 is 14 residues long. The entry originates in a study of OX40 agonist ivuxolimab in advanced cancers. In the study overall: With ivuxolimab, an agonistic anti-OX40 (CD134) antibody, patients were treated.

Study-level points and caveats: Some of the lowest clonal expansion was seen in partial responders at 0.1-3.0 mg/kg.

Using immunoSEQ multiplex PCR, the repertoire was profiled, and TCRdb retains in-frame clones only, with some absent. The data hold approximately 79,000 clones, with approximately 86% observed a single time. This sequence joins TRBV11-2 and TRBJ1-2, with 7 nucleotides matching TRBD1. This TCR was sampled from an adult with an advanced solid tumor such as melanoma, head and neck, liver or kidney cancer. The specimen was CD4+ or CD8+ T cells sorted from blood, collected in a trial of the OX40 agonist ivuxolimab. CDR3 bases: TGTGCCAGCAGCCCGGACAGGAAATACTATGGCTACACCTTC. Its protein product is CASSPDRKYYGYTF.